Listed here is a single T cell receptor (beta chain). With 7 bases removed from V and 6 bases from J, the gap between germline ends came to 9 bases. Germline assignment: CDR1 SGHRS and CDR2 YFSETQ. The CDR3 spans 11 residues. Here immunoSEQ multiplex PCR was the method, and the copy in TCRdb shows in-frame clones only, minus some. The top ten hold around 5.5% of the sample, which has tens of thousands of clones, more than 80% seen once. This record comes from a study of PD-1 blockade in mismatch repair-deficient tumors. Specimen: peripheral blood, collected 44 weeks after starting pembrolizumab. The receptor comes from an adult with mismatch repair-deficient cancer. The V call is TRBV5-1, the J call TRBJ2-3; D call uncertain. DNA of the CDR3: TGCGCCAGCGAAAAAGGTGATACGCAGTATTTT. The encoded protein is CASEKGDTQYF.